This section outlines one TCR beta chain sequence together with its context. This clonotype was picked up many times. Its antigen remains unidentified. Base quality data are lacking; no much larger clone is found one base away. This entry comes from a study of identical twins (dated by TCRdb to 2016 to 2017). About the study as a whole: To test whether fetal clonotypes persist, the study used deep sequencing on TCR alpha and beta repertoires from monozygotic twins, unrelated adults of various ages, and cord blood. Replicate twin experiments were performed at different times using different library preparation protocols to rule out contamination. What the work shows at the level of the full study, not this receptor alone: Because the same donors could not be followed over many years, the conclusions relied on cross-sectional statistical analysis. Abundant cord blood beta clonotypes had fewer insertions, young adult naive repertoires showed a similar but weaker trend, and memory repertoires showed no such trend. In monozygotic twins, recombination models systematically underestimated out-of-frame TCR alpha sharing, but the models matched the sharing seen between unrelated individuals. Invariant T cells such as MAIT and iNKT could partly confound zero-insertion analyses, though diverse VJ usage argued against this for most clonotypes. Compared with coincidental sharing between unrelated individuals, an excess of low generation-probability sequences was observed among out-of-frame TCR alpha sequences shared between twins. A weaker excess of twin sharing was found in beta out-of-frame sequences because the signal-to-noise ratio was lowered by fewer shared sequences.

Every donor was a healthy Caucasian. The researchers also sequenced three unrelated adults who were not twins: a male aged 18 to 29, a male aged 50 to 59, and a female aged 50 to 59. Miltenyi CD45RO+ enrichment and human naive T-cell isolation kits were used to isolate memory (CD45RO+) and naive T cells from PBMC. A distance of 13 bases separates the germline ends of V and J, which lose 4 bases and 5 bases respectively. As encoded in the germline V gene, CDR1 is SGHRS while CDR2 is YFSETQ. Reading from cysteine to phenylalanine, the CDR3 counts 14 amino acids. The only DNA kept is the CDR3, 42 bases in frame from the first base. The library was prepared using 5' RACE. The instrument given in TCRdb is Illumina HiSeq 2000. Template switching added a universal primer binding site, and the final cDNA carried a unique molecular identifier that allowed TCR cDNA molecules to be counted accurately. First-strand cDNA for TCR alpha and beta chains was synthesized from specific primers in the conserved constant-segment region. To control for contamination, every cDNA library carried two barcodes: a SMART-Mk sample barcode plus Illumina barcodes. TruSeq adapter sequences, together with Illumina sample barcodes, were added in two successive PCR steps. Sequencing of the TCR alpha and beta cDNA libraries was done on the Illumina HiSeq platform using custom primers. As for the authors' bioinformatics: Raw reads were processed with MiGEC to extract unique molecular identifiers, and MiXCR was used to determine CDR3 positions. For each individual, recombination models were inferred using an EM algorithm with the repgenHMM and IGoR tools. The tcR package in R was used for shared clonotype analysis, with sharing normalized by the product of cloneset sizes. To study raw recombination free of thymic and clonal selection effects, out-of-frame nonproductive sequences were analyzed. Starting from the raw public reads, TCRdb applied fastp trimming at Q25, assembled clones with MiXCR and retained in-frame beta chains. Duplicate CDR3 protein sequences are folded into a single record with the most common DNA and genes. These V and J calls are TCRdb output, not the study's own analysis. Across this sample there are approximately 690,000 distinct CDR3 sequences, with roughly 6% seen only once. The ten most abundant clones make up around 1.9% of the sample.

The sequence was collected from a man between 18 and 35 years old in good health. The rearrangement joined TRBV5-1 to TRBJ2-1; TRBD2 is perhaps the D gene, given 5 matching bases. Sequenced input: naive T cells sorted from blood. The cell subset or site tag for this specimen amounts to: cells isolated with a human naive T-cell isolation kit. CDR3 protein: CASSPKDFNNEQFF. The bases are TGCGCCAGCAGCCCAAAGGACTTCAACAATGAGCAGTTCTTC.